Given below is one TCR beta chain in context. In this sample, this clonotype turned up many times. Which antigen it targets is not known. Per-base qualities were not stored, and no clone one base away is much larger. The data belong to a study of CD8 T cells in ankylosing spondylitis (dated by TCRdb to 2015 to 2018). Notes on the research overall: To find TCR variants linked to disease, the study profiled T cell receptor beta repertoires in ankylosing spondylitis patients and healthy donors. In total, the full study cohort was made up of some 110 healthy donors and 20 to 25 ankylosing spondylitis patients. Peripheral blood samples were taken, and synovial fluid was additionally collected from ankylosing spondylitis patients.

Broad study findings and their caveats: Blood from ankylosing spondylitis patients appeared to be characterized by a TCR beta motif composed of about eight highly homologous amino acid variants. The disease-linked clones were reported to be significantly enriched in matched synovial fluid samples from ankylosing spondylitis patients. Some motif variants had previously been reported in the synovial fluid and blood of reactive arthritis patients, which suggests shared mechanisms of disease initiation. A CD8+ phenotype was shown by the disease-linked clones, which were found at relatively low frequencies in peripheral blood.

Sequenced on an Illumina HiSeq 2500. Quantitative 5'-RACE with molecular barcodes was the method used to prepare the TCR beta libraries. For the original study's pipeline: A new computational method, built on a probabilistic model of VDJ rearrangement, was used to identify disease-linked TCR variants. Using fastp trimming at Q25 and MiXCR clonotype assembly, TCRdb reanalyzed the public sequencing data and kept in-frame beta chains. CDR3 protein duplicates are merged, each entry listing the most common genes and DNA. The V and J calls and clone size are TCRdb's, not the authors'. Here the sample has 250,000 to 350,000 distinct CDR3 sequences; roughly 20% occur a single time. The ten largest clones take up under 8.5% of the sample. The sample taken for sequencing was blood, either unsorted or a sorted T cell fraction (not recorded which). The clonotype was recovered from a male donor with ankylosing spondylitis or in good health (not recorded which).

In nucleotide form, the sequence is TGTGCCAGCAGCCCGACAGGGGGGAACACTGAAGCTTTCTTT. It specifies CASSPTGGNTEAFF. The receptor chain draws on TRBV7-9 and TRBJ1-1; the junction holds 9 bases that match TRBD1. The germline V gene (reference sequence) yields SEHNR for CDR1 and FQNEAQ for CDR2. V is trimmed back by 5 bases and J by 1 base, and the junction contains 2 bases that no gene match accounts for. The CDR3 runs 14 residues from the cysteine to the phenylalanine. Only CDR3 DNA is held: 42 bases, read in frame from base 1.